The present T cell receptor (beta chain) was sequenced within a study of shared T cell receptors in the human thymus. Some clones are missing from TCRdb's copy, which holds only in-frame ones; the method was immunoSEQ multiplex PCR. The table lists hundreds of thousands of clones, roughly 90% of them singletons. V shed 2 bases and J shed 8 bases, with 10 bases lying between them. The CDR3 is 12 residues long. CDR1 and CDR2 from the germline V gene are SGHDT and YYEEEE. These data also formed part of another study, on human thymus T cells.

The sequence derives from a boy younger than two with a congenital heart defect. The sequencing input was thymocytes. This chain joins TRBV5-6 and TRBJ1-2; D may be TRBD1 (6 bases). In DNA form, the CDR3 reads TGTGCCAGCAGCTTCAGGGGTGGAGGCTACACCTTC. This sequence encodes CASSFRGGGYTF.